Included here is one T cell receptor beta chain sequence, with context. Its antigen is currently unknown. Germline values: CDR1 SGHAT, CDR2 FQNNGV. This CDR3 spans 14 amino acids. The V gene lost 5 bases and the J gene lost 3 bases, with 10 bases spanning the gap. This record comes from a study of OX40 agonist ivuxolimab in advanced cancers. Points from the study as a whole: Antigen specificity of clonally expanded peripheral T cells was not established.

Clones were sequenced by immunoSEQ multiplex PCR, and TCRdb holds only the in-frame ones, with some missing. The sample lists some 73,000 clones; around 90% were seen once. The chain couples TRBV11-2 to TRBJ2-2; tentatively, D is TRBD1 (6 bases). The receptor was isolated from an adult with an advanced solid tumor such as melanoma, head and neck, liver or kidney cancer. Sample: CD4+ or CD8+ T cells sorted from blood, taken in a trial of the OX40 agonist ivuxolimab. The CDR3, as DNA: TGTGCCAGCAGCCTGGGACACTACACCGGGGAGCTGTTTTTT. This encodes CASSLGHYTGELFF.